This is a list of T cell receptor beta chains from one sample in a study of shared clonotypes between healthy human individuals. Repertoires were generated with immunoSEQ multiplex PCR, while TCRdb's copy carries only in-frame clones and drops some. Of a few million clones listed, roughly 93% are singletons. Sequenced input: naive CD8+ T cells from PBMCs. The receptors originated from a man between 18 and 29 years old in good health. Some clones in this sample may be carry-over from other donors' samples. Both conserved end residues are part of each CDR3. The D gene is left open where the match is weak.

>TRBV9|.|TRBJ2-2
CASSVGTAGELFF
>TRBV29-1|TRBD2|TRBJ2-3
CSVEVGTSGTRTDTQYF
>TRBV6-5|.|TRBJ2-7
CASSSDGTAKYEQYF
>TRBV4-1|TRBD2|TRBJ2-1
CASSQRSGAPHNEQFF
>TRBV5-6|.|TRBJ2-7
CASSLQGHEQYF
>TRBV5-7|.|TRBJ2-5
CASSLRGVWETQYF
>TRBV11-2|TRBD2|TRBJ2-7
CASSLGGLAGSSYEQYF
>TRBV13|.|TRBJ1-3
CASSFLSGNTIYF
>TRBV28|TRBD1|TRBJ2-7
CASRPLQGDLYEQYF
>TRBV4-2|.|TRBJ2-7
CASSQDRGLAYEQYF
>TRBV6-4|.|TRBJ1-5
CASRRGTGISNQPQHF
>TRBV10-3|.|TRBJ2-7
CAFSVGGEQYF
>TRBV4-1|.|TRBJ2-7
CASSQVPFPLYEQYF
>TRBV7-3|.|TRBJ2-3
CASSASGGVDTQYF
>TRBV30|TRBD2|TRBJ2-1
CAWTQRGNEQFF
>TRBV10-2|.|TRBJ2-7
CASSDRLAHYEQYF
>TRBV4-2|TRBD2|TRBJ2-3
CASSQKIAGEVDTQYF
>TRBV4-3|.|TRBJ2-2
CASSQTTFHTGELFF
>TRBV6-5|.|TRBJ2-3
CASSYRGLPLQYF
>TRBV7-6|.|TRBJ2-3
CASSPQGRTFPTTDTQYF
>TRBV7-9|.|TRBJ1-1
CASSLRRGQNTEAFF
>TRBV7-8|.|TRBJ2-1
CASSNNFQTRTQSSYNEQFF
>TRBV27|.|TRBJ1-2
CASSFTGAGGYGYTF
>TRBV7-3|.|TRBJ2-1
CASSSSGRNEQFF
>TRBV29-1|TRBD1|TRBJ1-1
CSVGQGSMNTEAFF
>TRBV13|.|TRBJ1-5
CASSLRGNQPQHF
>TRBV28|TRBD1|TRBJ2-7
CASSFTGQGTYEQYF
>TRBV29-1|.|TRBJ1-2
CSVEQYGYTF
>TRBV27|.|TRBJ2-3
CASRMTQSPTSPTDTQYF
>TRBV6-1|.|TRBJ2-3
CASSDYGPYPDTQYF
>TRBV27|.|TRBJ2-2
CASSFRASGVDGELFF
>TRBV27|.|TRBJ1-5
CASKPGLSNQPQHF
>TRBV19|.|TRBJ1-2
CASSIGLGRNYGYTF
>TRBV6-5|TRBD2|TRBJ2-3
CASSYGASGSTDTQYF
>TRBV11-2|.|TRBJ1-1
CASSLVLRVTEAFF
>TRBV5-1|.|TRBJ1-2
CASSLNMVSNYGYTF
>TRBV2|TRBD1|TRBJ2-7
CASSEGQGASYEQYF
>TRBV9|.|TRBJ2-3
CASSVSRIFTDTQYF
>TRBV28|.|TRBJ2-4
CATWGAKNIQYF
>TRBV27|.|TRBJ2-2
CASSLRTRTGELFF